One sample yielded the 12 T cell receptor beta chains listed below, sequenced in a study of cytomegalovirus exposure and HLA in healthy donors (dated by TCRdb to 2016 to 2017). The library was obtained by the immunoSEQ multiplex PCR assay. This immuneACCESS table, as held by TCRdb, lists in-frame sequences with V and J called but not all clones. Of the missing ones, under half trace to an unresolved V gene in checked studies; the others have no known cause. In all, the sample holds some 170,000 clones, and around 87% of those were seen once. The ten largest clones represent roughly 1.5% of the sample. The source material was PBMCs. These receptors came from a woman between 25 and 40 years old in good health and CMV-seronegative.

This clone came up a few times. This chain uses TRBV7-8 with TRBJ1-1; the D gene is possibly TRBD1 (6 bases). V shed 5 bases and J shed 4 bases, with 14 bases lying between them. CDR3 size: 14 residues. Looked up from germline, CDR1 is SGHVS and CDR2 is FQNEAQ. The CDR3 reads CASSITQGGTEAFF. CDR3 sequence (DNA): TGTGCCAGCAGCATAACACAGGGTGGCACTGAAGCTTTCTTT.

The V and J genes are TRBV7-9 and TRBJ2-7; D perhaps matches TRBD1 (5 bases). Trimming cost V 4 bases and J 2 bases, with 6 bases left between them. Germline CDR1 is SEHNR and CDR2 is FQNEAQ (reference sequence). The CDR3 is 12 residues long. The DNA for the CDR3 is TGTGCCAGCAGCTCGACAGCCTACGAGCAGTACTTC. Encoded protein: CASSSTAYEQYF.

The chain combines TRBV10-2 with TRBJ1-5; D may be TRBD1 (5 bases). Trimming left V 4 bases short and J 5 bases short, with 9 bases between. The CDR3 totals 13 residues. Germline CDR1 is WSHSY and CDR2 is SAAADI. The CDR3 loop reads CASSGQTHQPQHF. Written as DNA, the CDR3 is TGCGCCAGCAGTGGACAGACCCATCAGCCCCAGCATTTT.

Only one count was recorded for this clone. The V gene is TRBV7-9, the J gene TRBJ2-7; TRBD1 agrees at 11 bases. With V trimmed by 6 bases and J by 3 bases, 10 bases remained unmatched. Germline V gene sequence: CDR1 SEHNR, CDR2 FQNEAQ (reference sequence). The CDR3 extends over 16 amino acids. CDR3 bases: TGTGCCAGCAGTTCGCCGGGACAGGGGGTATACTACGAGCAGTACTTC. This gives the protein CASSSPGQGVYYEQYF.

The gene calls are TRBV4-3 and TRBJ1-2; D is unclear. CDR1 is LGHNA, CDR2 YSLEER, per germline. The CDR3 sequence is 14 residues long. V was trimmed by 4 bases and J by 7 bases, leaving 16 bases between them. In DNA form, the CDR3 reads TGCGCCAGCAGCCCCAGTCCGATATCAAGTGGCTACACCTTC. This gives the protein CASSPSPISSGYTF.

The V and J genes are TRBV7-6 and TRBJ2-5; D unresolved. Germline values: CDR1 SGHVS, CDR2 FNYEAQ. Trimming stripped 2 bases from V and 0 bases from J, with 13 bases between. This CDR3 is 16 amino acids long. The CDR3 bases are TGTGCCAGCAGCTTAAGCCAACCACGTGACCAAGAGACCCAGTACTTC. Protein: CASSLSQPRDQETQYF.

The chain recombines TRBV27 with TRBJ1-6; possibly TRBD1 for D (6 bases). The CDR3 has 14 amino acids. V was cut by 0 bases and J by 11 bases, with 11 bases left in between. The germline CDR1 and CDR2 sequences are MNHEY and SMNVEV (reference sequence). CDR3 region: CASSLSDSLTPLHF. CDR3 sequence (DNA): TGTGCCAGCAGTTTATCGGACAGCCTAACACCCCTCCACTTT.

This chain joins TRBV6-1 and TRBJ2-7; 11 bases fit TRBD2. CDR3 length: 15 amino acids. Losses at the gene ends were 6 bases for V and 6 bases for J; bases not matched to a gene: 10. Germline V gene lookup returns CDR1 MNHNS and CDR2 SASEGT. The CDR3 spells CASRGYSGGAIEQYF. DNA of the CDR3: TGTGCCAGCAGGGGATATAGCGGGGGGGCCATCGAGCAGTACTTC.

This rearrangement joins TRBV4-1 to TRBJ1-1; 9 bases agree with TRBD1. CDR3 length: 16 amino acids. The V gene's germline CDR1 is MGHRA and CDR2 YSYEKL. J gave up 3 bases and V 4 bases, and 9 bases lay outside the gene matches. The DNA for the CDR3 is TGCGCCAGCAGCCTCGAACCGGGACAGGGCGACACTGAAGCTTTCTTT. Translating it yields CASSLEPGQGDTEAFF.

V gene TRBV13 combines with J gene TRBJ2-7; TRBD2 is a possible D gene (5 bases). Trimming stripped 0 bases from V and 1 base from J, with 10 bases between. Germline V lookup: CDR1 PRHDT, CDR2 FYEKMQ (reference sequence). This CDR3 has 15 amino acids. CDR3 amino acids: CASSLGGTGSYEQYF. The CDR3 DNA reads TGTGCCAGCAGCTTAGGTGGTACGGGGTCCTACGAGCAGTACTTC.

This clone was seen once. The chain is built from TRBV18 and TRBJ2-7; TRBD1 is a possible D gene (6 bases). Germline CDR1 is KGHSH and CDR2 is LQKENI. Trimming left V 5 bases short and J 0 bases short, with 11 bases between. The length of the CDR3 is 14 residues. CDR3 in amino acids: CASSSDRSSYEQYF. In DNA, the CDR3 is TGTGCCAGCTCATCGGACAGAAGCTCCTACGAGCAGTACTTC.

The chain combines TRBV4-1 with TRBJ2-1; D is unresolved. Between the trimmed V and J ends, which lost 0 bases and 6 bases, there was a span of 9 bases. Per the germline V gene, CDR1 is MGHRA and CDR2 is YSYEKL. The CDR3 consists of 14 residues. The CDR3: CASSQEDSPNEQFF. CDR3 bases: TGCGCCAGCAGCCAAGAAGATAGCCCCAATGAGCAGTTCTTC.